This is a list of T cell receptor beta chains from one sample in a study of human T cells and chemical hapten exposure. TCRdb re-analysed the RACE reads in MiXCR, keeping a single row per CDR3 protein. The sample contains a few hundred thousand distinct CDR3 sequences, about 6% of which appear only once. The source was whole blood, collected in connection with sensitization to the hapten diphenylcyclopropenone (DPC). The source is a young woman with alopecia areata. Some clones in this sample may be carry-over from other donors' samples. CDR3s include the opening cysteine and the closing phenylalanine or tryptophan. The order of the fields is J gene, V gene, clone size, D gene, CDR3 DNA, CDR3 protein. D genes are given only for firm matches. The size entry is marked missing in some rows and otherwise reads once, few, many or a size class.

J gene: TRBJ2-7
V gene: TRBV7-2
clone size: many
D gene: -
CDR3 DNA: TGTGCCAGCAGCCCGACGGACGGGGGCTCCTACGAGCAGTACTTC
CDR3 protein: CASSPTDGGSYEQYF

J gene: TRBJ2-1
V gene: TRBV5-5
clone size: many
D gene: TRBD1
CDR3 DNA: TGTGCCAGCAGCTTATCGGACAGGGGTGTCCGGAATGAGCAGTTCTTC
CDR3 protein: CASSLSDRGVRNEQFF

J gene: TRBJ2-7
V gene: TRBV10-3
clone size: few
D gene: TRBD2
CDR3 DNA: TGTGCCATCAGTCTAGCGGGGGTATACGAGCAGTACTTC
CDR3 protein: CAISLAGVYEQYF

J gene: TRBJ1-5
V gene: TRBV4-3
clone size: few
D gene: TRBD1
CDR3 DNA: TGCGCCAGCAGCCAAGATTATAAACAGGGGAATCAGCCCCAGCATTTT
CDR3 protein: CASSQDYKQGNQPQHF

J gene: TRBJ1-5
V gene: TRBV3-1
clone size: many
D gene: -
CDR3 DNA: TGTGCCAGCAGCGAAAATGGAGGGCAGGGGCTCCCGGCTCAGCATTTT
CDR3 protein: CASSENGGQGLPAQHF

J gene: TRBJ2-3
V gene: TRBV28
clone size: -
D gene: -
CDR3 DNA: TGTGCCAGCAGTCCGGGTGTGAGAGTGCAGTATTTT
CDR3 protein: CASSPGVRVQYF

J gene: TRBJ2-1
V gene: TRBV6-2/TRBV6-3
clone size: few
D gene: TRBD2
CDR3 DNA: TGTGCCAGCAGTTTCTCACTAGCGGCGGATGAGCAGTTCTTC
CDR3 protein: CASSFSLAADEQFF

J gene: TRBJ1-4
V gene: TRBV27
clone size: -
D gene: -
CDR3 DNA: TGTGCCAGCAGTTTACGACTCAGGGTCAATGAAAAACTGTTTTTT
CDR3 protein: CASSLRLRVNEKLFF

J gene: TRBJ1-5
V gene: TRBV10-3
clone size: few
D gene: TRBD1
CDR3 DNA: TGTGCCATCAGCAGACAGGGAGATCAGCCCCAGCATTTT
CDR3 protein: CAISRQGDQPQHF

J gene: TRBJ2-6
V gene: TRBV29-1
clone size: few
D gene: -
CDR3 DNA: TGCAGCGTTTCCCACCCCTCTGGGGCCAACGTCCTGACTTTC
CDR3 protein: CSVSHPSGANVLTF

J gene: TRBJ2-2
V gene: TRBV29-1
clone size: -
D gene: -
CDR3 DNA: TGCAGCGTTGTCGGACAAGATATCACCGGGGAGCTGTTTTTT
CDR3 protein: CSVVGQDITGELFF

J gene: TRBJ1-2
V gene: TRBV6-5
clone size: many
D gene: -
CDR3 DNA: TGTGCCAGCAGGCGTGGGACGGGGGATGGCTACACCTTC
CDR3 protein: CASRRGTGDGYTF

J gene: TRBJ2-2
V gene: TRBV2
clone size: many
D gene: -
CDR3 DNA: TGTGCCAGCAGTAGACAGAACACCGGGGAGCTGTTTTTT
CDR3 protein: CASSRQNTGELFF

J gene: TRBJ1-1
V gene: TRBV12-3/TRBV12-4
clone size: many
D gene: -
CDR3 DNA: TGTGCCAGCAGCCAATCACAGGGAGGCACTGAAGCTTTCTTT
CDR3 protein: CASSQSQGGTEAFF

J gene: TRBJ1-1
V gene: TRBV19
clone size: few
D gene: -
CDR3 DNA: TGTGCCAGTAGTATAGGTGGACCTATGTACACTGAAGCTTTCTTT
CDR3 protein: CASSIGGPMYTEAFF

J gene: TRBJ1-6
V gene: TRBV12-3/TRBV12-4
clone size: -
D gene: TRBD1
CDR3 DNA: TGTGCCAGCAGCCCGACAGGGGACAGCGCACCCCTCCACTTT
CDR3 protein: CASSPTGDSAPLHF

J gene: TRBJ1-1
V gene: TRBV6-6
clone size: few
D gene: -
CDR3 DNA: TGTGCCAGCAGTTACTCGTCGACAGCCGCTGAAGCTTTCTTT
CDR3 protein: CASSYSSTAAEAFF

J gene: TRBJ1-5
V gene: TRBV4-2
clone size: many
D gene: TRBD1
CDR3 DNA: TGTGCCAGCAGCCAAGATAAGGGGCAGGGGGTTCAGCCCCAGCATTTT
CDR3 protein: CASSQDKGQGVQPQHF

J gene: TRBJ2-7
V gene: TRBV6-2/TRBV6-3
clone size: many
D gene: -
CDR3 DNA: TGTGCCAGCAGTTACGATGGGGAAAGCTCCTACGAGCAGTACTTC
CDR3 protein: CASSYDGESSYEQYF

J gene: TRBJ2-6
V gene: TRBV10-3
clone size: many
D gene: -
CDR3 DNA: TGTGCCATCAGTGAGTCAGGGGGGCCCAGCTCTGGGGCCAACGTCCTGACTTTC
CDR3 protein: CAISESGGPSSGANVLTF

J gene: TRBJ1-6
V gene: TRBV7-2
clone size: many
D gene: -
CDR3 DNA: TGTGCCAGCAGCTTCTTGTCAGAGAGTAATTCACCCCTCCACTTT
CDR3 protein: CASSFLSESNSPLHF

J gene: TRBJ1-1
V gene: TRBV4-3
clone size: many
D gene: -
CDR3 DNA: TGCGCCAGCAGCCAAGTCCCAACACAGAACACTGAAGCTTTCTTT
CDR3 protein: CASSQVPTQNTEAFF

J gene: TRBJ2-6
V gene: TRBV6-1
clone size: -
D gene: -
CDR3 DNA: TGTGCCAGCAGCCTAGGAGGGACTGCTGTCTCTGGGGCCAACGTCCTGACTTTC
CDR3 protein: CASSLGGTAVSGANVLTF